This T cell receptor beta chain was sequenced in a study of blood T cell repertoires in COVID-19. At the level of the study: PBMCs, B-cell-depleted T cells, or T cells provided the cDNA or gDNA that made up the material.

Participant-given clinical history determined each cohort assignment. Per the authors' pipeline: Amplification of reference gene primers provided the estimated nucleated cell counts. TCRdb keeps only in-frame clones here, not all; method: immunoSEQ multiplex PCR. V and J calls plus clone size are reproduced from that table; the DNA served to infer D and trimming. The profile covers about 260,000 clones, with about 88% appearing a single time and approximately 3% taken by the ten largest. V shed 7 bases and J shed 6 bases, with 21 bases lying between them. The CDR3 runs to 15 residues. Germline V CDR1 and CDR2: LNHDA, SQIVND (reference sequence).

The chain employs TRBV19 and TRBJ1-1; D ambiguous. Sequenced material: PBMCs or T cells enriched from blood (not recorded which). This sequence was found in a woman aged 45-59 years who had recovered from COVID-19. The CDR3 DNA follows: TGTGCCAGTAAACTCGAAGGAGTGGTAGGCGCTGAAGCTTTCTTT. This gives the protein CASKLEGVVGAEAFF.